This is a list of T cell receptor beta chains from one sample in a study of B cell selection in AIRE deficiency. Clones were sequenced by immunoSEQ multiplex PCR, and TCRdb holds only the in-frame ones, with some missing. Counted here are 18,000 or so clones, just over 90% occurring once; the ten biggest clones make up 0.75% to 0.9%. The sample was CD4+CD25+ Tregs sorted from PBMCs. These receptor sequences come from a human donor in good health. CDR3s include the opening cysteine and the closing phenylalanine or tryptophan. D genes are given only for firm matches. Clone sizes are given selectively: once, few, many, or a class where the clone is expanded.

.,.,TRBV5-1,TRBJ2-5,TGCGCCAGCAGCTTGGGAATTCTTGGGGCAGGGGAAGAGACCCAGTACTTC,CASSLGILGAGEETQYF
TRBD1,.,TRBV27,TRBJ2-3,TGTGCCAGCAGTTTATATCCGCCAGGACAGGGGGCTATAGATACGCAGTATTTT,CASSLYPPGQGAIDTQYF
TRBD1,.,TRBV7-2,TRBJ2-3,TGTGCCAGCAGCCCTTTAACAGGGGGTGGCACAGATACGCAGTATTTT,CASSPLTGGGTDTQYF
TRBD1,.,TRBV5-6,TRBJ2-7,TGTGCCAGCAGCTTGGCCTCCGACAGGGACTCCTACGAGCAGTACTTC,CASSLASDRDSYEQYF
.,.,TRBV19,TRBJ2-1,TGTGCCAGTAGGACGACAGGCTACAATGAGCAGTTCTTC,CASRTTGYNEQFF
TRBD2,.,TRBV5-4,TRBJ2-7,TGTGCCAGTCGACTAGCTGGGTCGGGTCCCGCCGAGCAGTACTTC,CASRLAGSGPAEQYF
TRBD1,once,TRBV10-3,TRBJ2-3,TGTGCCATCGCCGGGGGGGACAGGGGGCTTAAAGATACGCAGTATTTT,CAIAGGDRGLKDTQYF
.,.,TRBV5-1,TRBJ2-1,TGCGCCAGCAGCCTGAGACTAGGAGGGAATGAGCAGTTCTTC,CASSLRLGGNEQFF
.,.,TRBV5-6,TRBJ2-6,TGTGCCAGCAGCGTGTCTGGGGCCAACGTTCTGACTTTC,CASSVSGANVLTF
TRBD2,once,TRBV19,TRBJ2-7,TGTGCCAGTAGTACCAGACTAGCGGGAGAGACCTACGAGCAGTACTTC,CASSTRLAGETYEQYF
.,.,TRBV19,TRBJ2-5,TGTGCCAGTAGTAGCAGGGTTCAAGAGACCCAGTACTTC,CASSSRVQETQYF
.,.,TRBV2,TRBJ2-1,TGTGCCAGCAGTGAAGCGGGGAGGATTGAGCAGTTCTTC,CASSEAGRIEQFF
.,.,TRBV6-1,TRBJ2-5,TGTGCCAGCAGCAGGGAAGAGACCCAGTACTTC,CASSREETQYF
.,.,TRBV11-2,TRBJ1-1,TGTGCCAGCAGCTACGGACAGATGAACACTGAAGCTTTCTTT,CASSYGQMNTEAFF
.,.,TRBV29-1,TRBJ2-5,TGCAGCGTTGCCCCGGTCCAAGAGACCCAGTACTTC,CSVAPVQETQYF
.,.,TRBV18,TRBJ2-3,TGTGCCAGCTTCAAACTAGATCCAGATACGCAGTATTTT,CASFKLDPDTQYF
TRBD2,.,TRBV9,TRBJ2-1,TGTGCCAGCAGCGCGCCGGGACTAGCGGGAGGTAACAATGAGCAGTTCTTC,CASSAPGLAGGNNEQFF
TRBD2,.,TRBV6-6,TRBJ2-3,TGTGCCAGCAGCAATTTAGCGGGAGGGTCCGATACGCAGTATTTT,CASSNLAGGSDTQYF
.,.,TRBV19,TRBJ1-5,TGTGCCAGTAGTAGGGCGATCGGGGCCTACTATAGCAATCAGCCCCAGCATTTT,CASSRAIGAYYSNQPQHF
TRBD1,.,TRBV27,TRBJ2-2,TGTGCCAGCAGCCTGACAGGGGTTGGAGGGGAGCTGTTTTTT,CASSLTGVGGELFF
.,.,TRBV23-1,TRBJ2-4,TGCGCCAGCAGTCCAACGCTAGCACCCCTAGCCAAAAACATTCAGTACTTC,CASSPTLAPLAKNIQYF
TRBD2,.,TRBV2,TRBJ2-1,TGTGCCAGCACGGGACTAGCGGGAGTAGGCAATGAGCAGTTCTTC,CASTGLAGVGNEQFF
.,.,TRBV27,TRBJ1-1,TGTGCCAGCAGTAAAGGACGGAGGGGGGACACTGAAGCTTTCTTT,CASSKGRRGDTEAFF
.,.,TRBV10-2,TRBJ2-2,TGCGCCAGCAGGAAGACAGGCCGCTTCGAGCTGTTTTTT,CASRKTGRFELFF
TRBD2,.,TRBV10-3,TRBJ2-1,TGTGCCATCACCGGTTGGGCGGGAGGGAACAATGAGCAGTTCTTC,CAITGWAGGNNEQFF
.,.,TRBV28,TRBJ2-1,TGTGCCAGCACCGATGGGCCAGGGGTCAATGAGCAGTTCTTC,CASTDGPGVNEQFF
TRBD1,.,TRBV7-2,TRBJ1-5,TGTGCCAGCAGCTTCGGGACAGGGGCCGGCAATCAGCCCCAGCATTTT,CASSFGTGAGNQPQHF
TRBD1,once,TRBV19,TRBJ2-4,TGTGCCAGTAGTGCTCCGGGACAGGGAAACATTCAGTACTTC,CASSAPGQGNIQYF
TRBD1,.,TRBV6-6,TRBJ1-1,TGTGCCAGCAGTGCCCGGGACAGGAGACGAGCTTTCTTT,CASSARDRRRAFF
TRBD2,.,TRBV7-2,TRBJ2-3,TGTGCCAGCAGCCCTGGACTGCTAGCGGGAGGTGGGGATACGCAGTATTTT,CASSPGLLAGGGDTQYF
.,.,TRBV5-1,TRBJ1-2,TGCGCCAGCAGTTTCGGACACAACTATGGCTACACCTTC,CASSFGHNYGYTF
.,once,TRBV7-2,TRBJ2-1,TGTGCCAGCAGCCCCCTTGGGGGGACTTACAATGAGCAGTTCTTC,CASSPLGGTYNEQFF
.,.,TRBV7-6,TRBJ2-5,TGTGCCAGCAGCTTAGGTCTCAGCCCGACCCAGTACTTC,CASSLGLSPTQYF
TRBD1,.,TRBV9,TRBJ1-2,TGTGCCAGCAGGGACCATATGGGACAGGGCCCTAACTATGGCTACACCTTC,CASRDHMGQGPNYGYTF
.,once,TRBV5-4,TRBJ2-1,TGTGCCAGCAGCCTCCCTAGAAGCTCCTACAATGAGCAGTTCTTC,CASSLPRSSYNEQFF
TRBD2,.,TRBV9,TRBJ2-3,TGTGCCAGCAGCGTAGGGTCGGGAGGCACCGCAGATACGCAGTATTTT,CASSVGSGGTADTQYF
TRBD1,.,TRBV7-9,TRBJ2-2,TGTGCCAGCAGCGTAGGACAGGGGGCCGAAGGGGAGCTGTTTTTT,CASSVGQGAEGELFF
.,.,TRBV28,TRBJ2-1,TGTGCCAGCAGTTTACCCGGGTATGAGCAGTTCTTC,CASSLPGYEQFF
.,.,TRBV18,TRBJ2-3,TGTGCCAGCTCACCGCTAGCGACTGGGAGCACAGATACGCAGTATTTT,CASSPLATGSTDTQYF
.,.,TRBV5-4,TRBJ2-6,TGTGCCAGCAGCTTGGACTCTGGGGCCAACGTCCTGACTTTC,CASSLDSGANVLTF
.,.,TRBV19,TRBJ2-2,TGTGCCAGTGAGGGGGGGAGCGGTTACACCGGGGAGCTGTTTTTT,CASEGGSGYTGELFF
TRBD1,.,TRBV19,TRBJ1-5,TGTGCCAGTAGTATAGGGTACAGGGGGCTTATGAGTCAGCCCCAGCATTTT,CASSIGYRGLMSQPQHF
.,.,TRBV6-1,TRBJ2-7,TGTGCCAGCAGTGGAGATGCTTACGTCTACGAGCAGTACTTC,CASSGDAYVYEQYF
.,.,TRBV27,TRBJ2-7,TGTGCCAGCAGTAAACCGCACAGGGGAGGATACGAGCAGTACTTC,CASSKPHRGGYEQYF
TRBD1,.,TRBV7-9,TRBJ2-7,TGTGCCAGCAGCTCAGACAGGGGGCCCTACGAGCAGTACTTC,CASSSDRGPYEQYF
TRBD1,.,TRBV25-1,TRBJ1-6,TGTGCCAGCAGTGAAATAGGACAGGGTAGTTCACCCCTCCACTTT,CASSEIGQGSSPLHF